This T cell receptor (beta chain) was identified in a study of cytomegalovirus exposure and HLA in healthy donors. Notes on this clone: Its target is unknown.

The study, taken as a whole, reports: Researchers counted around 160 TCR beta chains as cytomegalovirus-associated.

The study ran its PCR with 60 Vbeta and 13 Jbeta primers. Data came from immunoSEQ multiplex PCR; TCRdb stores just in-frame clones and leaves some out. Among about 130,000 clones listed, about four fifths were seen once. CDR3 size: 15 residues. Germline CDR1 and CDR2: MNHEY and SVGAGI. The V and J ends lost 7 bases and 2 bases respectively, with 15 bases between them. Sequencing used PBMCs. The clonotype comes from a man between 25 and 39 years old in good health. The chain is built from TRBV6-5 and TRBJ1-3; D gene unclear. CDR3 loop: CASIPARGTGNTIYF. As DNA, the CDR3 is TGTGCCAGCATCCCCGCGAGAGGGACTGGAAACACCATATATTTT.